These T cell receptor beta chains were read from a single sample in a study of shared T cell receptors in the human thymus. Sequenced by immunoSEQ multiplex PCR; TCRdb stores in-frame clones only, minus some. The repertoire consists of about 660,000 clones, with 85% to 90% occurring once and the leading ten covering approximately 0.01%. These data were also filed under a second study, of human thymus T cells.

Sequencing input: thymocytes. All receptors come from a boy under two years old with a congenital heart defect. Both conserved end residues are part of each CDR3. D genes are given only for firm matches. The size entry is marked missing in some rows and otherwise reads once, few, many or a size class.

v_gene,abundance,d_gene,j_gene,CDR3nt,CDR3aa
TRBV4-1,NA,NA,TRBJ1-5,TGCGCCAGCAGCAACGGGGGGAGTCAGCCCCAGCATTTT,CASSNGGSQPQHF
TRBV19,few,NA,TRBJ1-2,TGTGCCAGCGTACTCCACCCAGGGATTTATGGCTACACCTTC,CASVLHPGIYGYTF
TRBV7-8,few,TRBD1,TRBJ2-7,TGTGCCAGCAGCCCCCGAACAGGGGCCACCTACGAGCAGTACTTC,CASSPRTGATYEQYF
TRBV4-3,NA,NA,TRBJ1-1,TGCGCCAGCAGCCAAGGACAGAATAAGAACACTGAAGCTTTCTTT,CASSQGQNKNTEAFF
TRBV19,NA,TRBD1,TRBJ2-5,TGTGCCAGTAGTCCAGGGACAGGCCCTAAAGAGACCCAGTACTTC,CASSPGTGPKETQYF
TRBV4-1,NA,NA,TRBJ2-7,TGCGCCAGCAGCCAAGCCCCCAGGGTCCACGAGCAGTACTTC,CASSQAPRVHEQYF
TRBV5-6,NA,TRBD2,TRBJ2-5,TGTGCCAGCAGAAACGGGACTAGCGGGCCCACAACCCCAGAGACCCAGTACTTC,CASRNGTSGPTTPETQYF
TRBV4-2,NA,TRBD1,TRBJ1-5,TGTGCCAGCAGCCCCGAAGGGGGCGGGGGGCAGCCCCAGCATTTT,CASSPEGGGGQPQHF
TRBV7-2,NA,NA,TRBJ2-4,TGTGCCAGCAGCTTACAGCCGGGGACAAGCCGGGGATGGTTTAACTGGTACTTC,CASSLQPGTSRGWFNWYF
TRBV4-2,NA,TRBD1,TRBJ1-4,TGTGCCAGCAGCCAAGATCGGGACAGGGGGCGCCTAACAGAAAAACTGTTTTTT,CASSQDRDRGRLTEKLFF